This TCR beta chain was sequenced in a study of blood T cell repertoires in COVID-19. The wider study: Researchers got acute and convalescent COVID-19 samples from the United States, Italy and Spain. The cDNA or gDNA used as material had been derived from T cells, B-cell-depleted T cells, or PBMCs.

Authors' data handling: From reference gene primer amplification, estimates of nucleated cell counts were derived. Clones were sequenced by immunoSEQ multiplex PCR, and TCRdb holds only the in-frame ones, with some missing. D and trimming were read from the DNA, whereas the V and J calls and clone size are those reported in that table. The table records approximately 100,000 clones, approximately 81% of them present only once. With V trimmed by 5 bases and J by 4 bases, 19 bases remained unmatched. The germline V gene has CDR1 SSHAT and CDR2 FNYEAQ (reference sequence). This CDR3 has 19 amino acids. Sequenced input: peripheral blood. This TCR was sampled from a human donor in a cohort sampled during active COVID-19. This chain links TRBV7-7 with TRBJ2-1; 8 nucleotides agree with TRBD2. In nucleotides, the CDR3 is TGTGCCAGCAGCCCATACGGGGGGGCCCGCCGAAAGATATACAATGAGCAGTTCTTC. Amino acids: CASSPYGGARRKIYNEQFF.